This TCR beta chain was captured in a study of blood T cell repertoires in COVID-19. In the study overall: Specimens from acute and convalescent COVID-19 originated in the United States, Italy and Spain. PBMCs, B-cell-depleted T cells, or T cells were the source of the cDNA or gDNA that made up the material.

Comments on this clone: Additional DNA sequences in this sample encode the identical CDR3.

Source study methods: Reference gene primers were amplified, and this amplification served to estimate nucleated cell counts. This table comes from immunoSEQ multiplex PCR, and its TCRdb copy is limited to in-frame clones, with some not included. From that table come the V and J calls and clone size; the DNA was used to work out D and trimming. The sample shows about 76,000 clones, less than 95% of them seen only once. The CDR3 sequence is 14 residues long. From germline, CDR1 is MNHEY and CDR2 SMNVEV (reference sequence). The V gene lost 3 bases and the J gene lost 2 bases, with 10 bases spanning the gap.

Sequencing used peripheral blood. This chain joins TRBV27 and TRBJ1-1; D uncertain. The sequence came from a woman aged 50 to 65 in a cohort sampled during active COVID-19. The CDR3 protein is CASSFRALNTEAFF. The CDR3, as DNA: TGTGCCAGCAGTTTTCGAGCTCTAAACACTGAAGCTTTCTTT.